One and the same sample provided the 29 T cell receptor beta chains below, sequenced in a study of shared clonotypes between healthy human individuals. Repertoires were generated with immunoSEQ multiplex PCR, while TCRdb's copy carries only in-frame clones and drops some. Of approximately 2,300,000 clones in the sample, roughly 92% were seen once. The material sequenced was naive CD4+ T cells from PBMCs. Regarding subset: CD45RA+ positively selected. Receptors were obtained from a man aged 18 to 29 in good health. Some clones in this sample may be carry-over from other donors' samples.

The chain is built from TRBV7-2 and TRBJ2-1; D tentatively reads TRBD1 or TRBD2 (5 bases each). Trimming stripped 2 bases from V and 4 bases from J, with 18 bases between. The CDR3 spans 17 residues. CDR1 is SGHTA, CDR2 FQGNSA, per germline. CDR3 sequence: CASSLQLGPGPYNEQFF. In nucleotides, the CDR3 is TGTGCCAGCAGCTTACAGCTCGGGCCGGGACCTTACAATGAGCAGTTCTTC.

The J gene is TRBJ2-1, the V gene TRBV5-1, with 12 nucleotides matching TRBD2. CDR1 and CDR2 (germline): SGHRS, YFSETQ. V shed 4 bases and J 5 bases; nucleotides not matched to a gene: 7. This CDR3 is 16 amino acids long. The CDR3 region has the DNA TGCGCCAGCAGCCGCGAACTAGCGGGAGGTCACAATGAGCAGTTCTTC. Its protein is CASSRELAGGHNEQFF.

V usage is TRBV4-2 and J usage is TRBJ2-5, with TRBD1 matching over 7 bases. The germline CDR1 and CDR2 sequences are LGHNA and YNFKEQ. The ends lost 4 bases at V and 1 base at J; junction bases unmatched: 9. This CDR3 spans 16 amino acids. The CDR3 nucleotides are TGTGCCAGCAGCCCCCTGTCAGGGGGATTCCAAGAGACCCAGTACTTC. The encoded protein is CASSPLSGGFQETQYF.

This chain joins TRBV19 and TRBJ2-7; D remains unclear. The V end lost 5 bases, the J end lost 3 bases, and 17 bases lay between the germline ends. This CDR3 spans 15 amino acids. CDR1 is LNHDA, CDR2 SQIVND, per germline (reference sequence). The CDR3: CASSVTYYSRYEQYF. In DNA, the CDR3 is TGTGCCAGTAGTGTCACTTATTATTCTCGCTACGAGCAGTACTTC. The full variable domain, its missing parts supplied by reference TRBV19 and TRBJ2-7, is DGGITQSPKYLFRKEGQNVTLSCEQNLNHDAMYWYRQDPGQGLRLIYYSQIVNDFQKGDIAEGYSVSREKKESFPLTVTSAQKNPTAFYLCASSVTYYSRYEQYFGPGTRLTVT.

This sequence joins TRBV19 and TRBJ1-2; 9 nucleotides align to TRBD1. Germline V gene sequence: CDR1 LNHDA, CDR2 SQIVND (reference sequence). CDR3 length: 15 amino acids. V lost 4 bases and J lost 5; bases outside the gene matches: 8. The CDR3 sequence: CASSTPGQGNYGYTF. CDR3 DNA sequence: TGTGCCAGTAGTACCCCGGGACAGGGTAATTATGGCTACACCTTC.

The chain is built from TRBV7-9 and TRBJ2-7, with 8 bases lining up with TRBD2. This CDR3 contains 14 residues. Germline lookup yields CDR1 SEHNR and CDR2 FQNEAQ (reference sequence). Losses at the gene ends were 5 bases for V and 7 bases for J; bases not matched to a gene: 10. The CDR3 coding sequence is TGTGCCAGCAGCCCCTCGGGAGGGGGGAGTGAGCAGTACTTC. Its translation is CASSPSGGGSEQYF.

The chain uses TRBV7-9 and TRBJ1-1, with 7 bases identical to TRBD1. The CDR3 covers 13 residues. Germline CDR1 is SEHNR and CDR2 is FQNEAQ (reference sequence). V shed 5 bases, J shed 5 bases, and the junction held 5 bases outside the gene matches. Here the CDR3 DNA reads TGTGCCAGCAGCAAGCAGGGGGGGACTGAAGCTTTCTTT. Protein: CASSKQGGTEAFF.

The chain joins TRBV28 to TRBJ1-1; no definite D call. Germline V gene lookup returns CDR1 MDHEN and CDR2 SYDVKM. This CDR3 is 17 amino acids long. V was trimmed by 4 bases and J by 7 bases, leaving 25 bases between them. The CDR3 nucleotides read TGTGCCAGCAGTTCCTATTCCCCTCTGGACGGCGGGTTTGAAGCTTTCTTT. It encodes CASSSYSPLDGGFEAFF.

This clone was recorded a few times. This rearrangement joins TRBV6-5 to TRBJ1-1; TRBD1 matches at 11 bases. This CDR3 contains 14 residues. Trimming cost V 4 bases and J 6 bases; bases outside gene matches: 4. The V gene's germline CDR1 is MNHEY and CDR2 SVGAGI. The CDR3 region has the DNA TGTGCCAGCAGTTGGGACAGGGGGGTAGCTGAAGCTTTCTTT. This sequence encodes CASSWDRGVAEAFF.

This chain's CDR3 is CASSPLAEGYNEQFF. CDR3 bases: TGTGCCAGCAGCCCTCTAGCGGAGGGCTACAATGAGCAGTTCTTC. This sequence joins TRBV28 and TRBJ2-1, with 7 bases lining up with TRBD2. This CDR3 is 15 amino acids long. CDR1 and CDR2 (germline): MDHEN, SYDVKM. The ends lost 6 bases at V and 3 bases at J; junction bases unmatched: 8.

V is TRBV28 and J is TRBJ2-5; 8 bases are shared with TRBD2. Germline CDR1 MDHEN, CDR2 SYDVKM. The CDR3 sequence is 15 residues long. Trimming removed 7 bases from V and 5 bases from J; junction bases left unmatched: 12. The CDR3 coding sequence is TGTGCCAGCACGGGGGGTAGCGGGAAAGGGGAGACCCAGTACTTC. Its translation is CASTGGSGKGETQYF.

The CDR3 DNA reads TGTGCCAGCAGTTACTCCTGGGGGAGAGATTATGGCTACACCTTC. Translated, it gives CASSYSWGRDYGYTF. This sequence joins TRBV6-5 and TRBJ1-2; possibly TRBD1 for D (5 bases). The V end lost 0 bases, the J end lost 5 bases, and 13 bases lay between the germline ends. Germline V CDR1 and CDR2: MNHEY, SVGAGI. The CDR3 has 15 amino acids.

V and J are TRBV29-1 and TRBJ2-2; D gene uncertain. CDR1 SQVTM and CDR2 ANQGSEA come from the germline V gene. The V gene lost 5 bases and the J gene lost 6 bases, with 10 bases spanning the gap. The CDR3 totals 12 residues. The DNA for the CDR3 is TGCAGCGTTCTCTCCTTCGCCGGGGAGCTGTTTTTT. It is translated as CSVLSFAGELFF.

The rearrangement links TRBV2 to TRBJ1-2; D uncertain. V dropped 0 bases and J dropped 8 bases, with 13 bases sitting between them. CDR1 and CDR2 (germline): SNHLY, FYNNEI. This CDR3 region has 14 residues. This CDR3 is CASSEALATWGYTF. In DNA, the CDR3 is TGTGCCAGCAGTGAAGCGCTGGCAACCTGGGGCTACACCTTC.

The chain recombines TRBV2 with TRBJ2-3, with D possibly TRBD2 on 6 matching bases. Trimming pared 8 bases from V and 0 bases from J, leaving 15 bases between. CDR3 size: 15 residues. CDR1 and CDR2 from the germline V gene are SNHLY and FYNNEI. The CDR3 coding sequence is TGTGCCAGCTCGCCCCTAGCGCCCAGCACAGATACGCAGTATTTT. This sequence encodes CASSPLAPSTDTQYF.

The chain has TRBV7-9 and TRBJ2-6; unclear D gene. V was clipped by 6 bases and J by 2 bases, with 5 bases between them. This CDR3 is 13 amino acids long. Germline CDR1 and CDR2: SEHNR and FQNEAQ (reference sequence). The CDR3 protein is CASRPTGANVLTF. The CDR3 DNA reads as TGTGCCAGCAGGCCCACTGGGGCCAACGTCCTGACTTTC.

J is TRBJ2-7 and V is TRBV28, with D possibly being TRBD2 (5 bases). The CDR3 covers 15 residues. CDR1 and CDR2 from the germline V gene are MDHEN and SYDVKM. V lost 3 bases and J 3 bases, leaving 15 bases between the germline ends. This CDR3 is CASSFVGGSLYEQYF. CDR3 nucleotide sequence: TGTGCCAGCAGTTTCGTCGGAGGCTCCCTCTACGAGCAGTACTTC.

The chain uses TRBV25-1 and TRBJ2-5; 9 nucleotides align to TRBD2. The germline V gene encodes CDR1 MGHDK and CDR2 SYGVNS. The CDR3 contains 16 residues. Germline trimming cut 1 base from V and 4 bases from J; bases unmatched to any gene: 7. The CDR3 coding sequence is TGTGCCAGCAGTGAATCCCGTGAACTAGCGGGAGAGACCCAGTACTTC. Protein: CASSESRELAGETQYF.

Notes on this clone: Other nucleotide sequences in the sample specify the same CDR3. V usage is TRBV4-1 and J usage is TRBJ2-2, with D perhaps TRBD1 or TRBD2 (6 bases each). Germline loops: CDR1 MGHRA, CDR2 YSYEKL. This CDR3 comprises 16 residues. Trimming took 0 bases from V and 4 from J, leaving 12 bases between them. CDR3 sequence (DNA): TGCGCCAGCAGCCAAGATCGGGGGCCGGGCACCGGGGAGCTGTTTTTT. Translation: CASSQDRGPGTGELFF.

On this clone: At the DNA level, this CDR3 is encoded by other sequences in the same sample as well. This chain links TRBV5-1 with TRBJ2-5; 10 bases align to TRBD1. Germline V gives CDR1 SGHRS, CDR2 YFSETQ. The CDR3 length is 15 residues. V dropped 2 bases and J dropped 3; count of bases not matched to a gene: 4. As DNA, the CDR3 is TGCGCCAGCAGCTTTAGTGGGACAGGGGAAGAGACCCAGTACTTC. Translating it yields CASSFSGTGEETQYF.

This clone was detected only once. The CDR3 protein is CASSQELRGGQPQHF. In DNA, the CDR3 is TGCGCCAGCAGCCAAGAGCTAAGGGGGGGTCAGCCCCAGCATTTT. The chain links TRBV4-3 to TRBJ1-5; tentative D call: TRBD1 (6 bases). The germline gives CDR1 LGHNA, CDR2 YSLEER. This CDR3 comprises 15 residues. The V end was cut by 0 bases, the J end by 6 bases, with 12 bases between.

This chain connects TRBV23-1 to TRBJ2-7; 10 bases fit TRBD1. TRBV23-1 is an ORF for which the function is uncertain. V was pared by 2 bases and J by 6 bases, with 10 bases of the junction left unmatched. The CDR3 runs to 16 residues. Here the CDR3 DNA reads TGCGCCAGCAGTCAACAGTCGGGACAGGGGTCCCGCGAGCAGTACTTC. As protein: CASSQQSGQGSREQYF.

The chain uses TRBV29-1 and TRBJ1-1; a weak D match, TRBD1 (6 bases). CDR1 is SQVTM, CDR2 ANQGSEA, per germline. The CDR3 consists of 12 residues. V lost 7 bases to trimming and J lost 1 base, with 10 bases between them. The CDR3 bases are TGCAGCGGGTACAGGGCGAACACTGAAGCTTTCTTT. As protein: CSGYRANTEAFF.

V is TRBV7-9 and J is TRBJ1-2; no clear D. Trimming stripped 1 base from V and 0 bases from J, with 6 bases between. This CDR3 is built from 14 residues. Germline CDR1 reads SEHNR; CDR2 reads FQNEAQ (reference sequence). The CDR3 coding sequence is TGTGCCAGCAGCTTAGGAGAACCTAACTATGGCTACACCTTC. Its translation: CASSLGEPNYGYTF. Drawing the rest from reference TRBV7-9 and TRBJ1-2, the complete variable domain is DTGVSQNPRHKITKRGQNVTFRCDPISEHNRLYWYRQTLGQGPEFLTYFQNEAQLEKSRLLSDRFSAERPKGSFSTLEIQRTEQGDSAMYLCASSLGEPNYGYTFGSGTRLTVV.

As to this clone: The same CDR3 also results from other DNA sequences found in this sample. J is TRBJ2-2 and V is TRBV9; D is unresolved. Trimming stripped 0 bases from V and 2 bases from J, with 5 bases between. From germline, CDR1 is SGDLS and CDR2 YYNGEE. The CDR3 extends over 14 amino acids. As DNA, the CDR3 is TGTGCCAGCAGCGTAGGGACCAACACCGGGGAGCTGTTTTTT. Translating it yields CASSVGTNTGELFF.

The chain is built from TRBV27 and TRBJ2-2; no clear D. This CDR3 contains 16 residues. CDR1 and CDR2 from the germline V gene are MNHEY and SMNVEV (reference sequence). The V gene lost 6 bases and the J gene lost 2 bases, with 16 bases spanning the gap. CDR3 region: CASRRITPGNTGELFF. The CDR3, as DNA: TGTGCCAGCAGGAGGATTACACCGGGCAACACCGGGGAGCTGTTTTTT.

V usage is TRBV13 and J usage is TRBJ1-2, with D unclear. Trimming took off 3 bases at V and 1 base at J, with 12 bases between the two ends. The CDR3 consists of 15 residues. Per germline, CDR1 PRHDT and CDR2 FYEKMQ (reference sequence). In DNA form, the CDR3 reads TGTGCCAGCAGCTTGAGGTTCGGGGATAACTATGGCTACACCTTC. Translating it yields CASSLRFGDNYGYTF.

This clone was counted once. One end of the junction does not line up with germline, which may come from a read error. The rearrangement joins TRBV10-2 to TRBJ1-2, with 9 bases identical to TRBD1. The CDR3 is 15 residues long. In germline, CDR1 is WSHSY, CDR2 SAAADI. In nucleotides, the CDR3 is TGCGCCAGCAGTCGGACAGGGGACGCTAAGTATGGCTACACCTTC. Translated: CASSRTGDAKYGYTF.

The chain links TRBV27 to TRBJ2-5; 12 bases line up with TRBD1. Germline loops: CDR1 MNHEY, CDR2 SMNVEV (reference sequence). V was clipped by 8 bases and J by 5 bases; unmatched bases: 3. CDR3 size: 13 residues. The chain's CDR3 is CASGGTGGETQYF. The CDR3 region has the DNA TGTGCCAGCGGCGGGACAGGGGGCGAGACCCAGTACTTC.